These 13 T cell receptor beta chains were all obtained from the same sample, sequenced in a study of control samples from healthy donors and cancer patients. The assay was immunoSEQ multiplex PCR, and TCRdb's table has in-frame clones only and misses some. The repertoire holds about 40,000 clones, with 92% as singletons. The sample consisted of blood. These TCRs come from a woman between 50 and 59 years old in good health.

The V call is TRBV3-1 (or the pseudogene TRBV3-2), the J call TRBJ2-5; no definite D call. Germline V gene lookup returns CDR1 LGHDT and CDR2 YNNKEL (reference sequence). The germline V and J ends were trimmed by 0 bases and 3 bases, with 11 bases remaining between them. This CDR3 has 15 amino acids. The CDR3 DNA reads TGTGCCAGCAGCCAAGATGGCCTAGGAGAAGAGACCCAGTACTTC. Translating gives CASSQDGLGEETQYF.

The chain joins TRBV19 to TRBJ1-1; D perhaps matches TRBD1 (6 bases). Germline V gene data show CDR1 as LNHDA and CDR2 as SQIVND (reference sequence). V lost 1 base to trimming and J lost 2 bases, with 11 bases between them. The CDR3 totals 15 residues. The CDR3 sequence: CASSIGWDTNTEAFF. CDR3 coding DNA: TGTGCCAGTAGTATAGGGTGGGACACTAACACTGAAGCTTTCTTT.

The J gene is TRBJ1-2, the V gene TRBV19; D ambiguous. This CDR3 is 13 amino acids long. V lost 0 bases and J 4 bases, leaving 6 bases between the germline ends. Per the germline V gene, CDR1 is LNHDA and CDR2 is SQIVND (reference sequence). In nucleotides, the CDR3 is TGTGCCAGTAGTATAGATCCGCTCTATGGCTACACCTTC. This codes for CASSIDPLYGYTF.

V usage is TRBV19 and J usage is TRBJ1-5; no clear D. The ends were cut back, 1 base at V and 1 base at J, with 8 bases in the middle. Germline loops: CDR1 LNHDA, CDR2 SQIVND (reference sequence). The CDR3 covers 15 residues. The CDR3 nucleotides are TGTGCCAGTAGTATAGTGCTTTCCAGCAATCAGCCCCAGCATTTT. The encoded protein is CASSIVLSSNQPQHF.

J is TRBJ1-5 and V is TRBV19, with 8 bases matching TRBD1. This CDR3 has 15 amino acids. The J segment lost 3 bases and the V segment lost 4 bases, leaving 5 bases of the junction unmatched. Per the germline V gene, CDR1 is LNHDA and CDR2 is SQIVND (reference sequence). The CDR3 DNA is TGTGCCAGTAGTAGCCGGACAGGGATCAATCAGCCCCAGCATTTT. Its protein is CASSSRTGINQPQHF. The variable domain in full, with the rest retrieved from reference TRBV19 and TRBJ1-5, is DGGITQSPKYLFRKEGQNVTLSCEQNLNHDAMYWYRQDPGQGLRLIYYSQIVNDFQKGDIAEGYSVSREKKESFPLTVTSAQKNPTAFYLCASSSRTGINQPQHFGDGTRLSIL.

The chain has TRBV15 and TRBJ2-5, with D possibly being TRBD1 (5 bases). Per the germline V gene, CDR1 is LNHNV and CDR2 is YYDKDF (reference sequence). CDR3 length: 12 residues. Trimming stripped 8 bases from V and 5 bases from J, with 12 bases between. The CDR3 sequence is CATRRGSETQYF. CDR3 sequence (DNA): TGTGCCACCCGTAGGGGAAGCGAGACCCAGTACTTC.

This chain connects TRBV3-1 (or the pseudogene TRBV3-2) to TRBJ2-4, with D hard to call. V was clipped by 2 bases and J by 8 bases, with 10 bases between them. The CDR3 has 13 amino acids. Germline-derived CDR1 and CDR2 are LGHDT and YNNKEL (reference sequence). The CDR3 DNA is TGTGCCAGCAGCCAATCTGGCATCGACATTCAGTACTTC. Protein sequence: CASSQSGIDIQYF.

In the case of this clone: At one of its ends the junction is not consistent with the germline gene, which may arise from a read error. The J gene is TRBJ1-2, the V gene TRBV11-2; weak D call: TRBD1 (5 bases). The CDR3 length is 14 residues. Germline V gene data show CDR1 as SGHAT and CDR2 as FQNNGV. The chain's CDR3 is CASTMDPGAYGYTF. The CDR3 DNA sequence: TGTGCCAGCACCATGGACCCTGGGGCTTATGGCTATACCTTC.

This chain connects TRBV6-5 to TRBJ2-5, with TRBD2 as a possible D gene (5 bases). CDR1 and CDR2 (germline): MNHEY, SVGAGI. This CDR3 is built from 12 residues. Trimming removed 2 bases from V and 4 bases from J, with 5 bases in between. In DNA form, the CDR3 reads TGTGCCAGCAGTTACGAGGGAGAGACCCAGTACTTC. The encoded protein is CASSYEGETQYF.

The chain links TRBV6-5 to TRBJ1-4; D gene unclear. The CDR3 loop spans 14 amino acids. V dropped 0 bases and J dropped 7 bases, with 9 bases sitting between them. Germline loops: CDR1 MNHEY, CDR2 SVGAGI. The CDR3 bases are TGTGCCAGCAGTTACTCGGGGTATAGTGAAAAACTGTTTTTT. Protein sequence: CASSYSGYSEKLFF.

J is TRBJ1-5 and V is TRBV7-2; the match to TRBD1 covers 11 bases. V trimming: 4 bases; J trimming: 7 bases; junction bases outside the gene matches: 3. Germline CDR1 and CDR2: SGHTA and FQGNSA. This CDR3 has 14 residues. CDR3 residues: CASSWGQGGQPQHF. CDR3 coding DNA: TGTGCCAGCAGCTGGGGACAGGGGGGGCAGCCCCAGCATTTT.

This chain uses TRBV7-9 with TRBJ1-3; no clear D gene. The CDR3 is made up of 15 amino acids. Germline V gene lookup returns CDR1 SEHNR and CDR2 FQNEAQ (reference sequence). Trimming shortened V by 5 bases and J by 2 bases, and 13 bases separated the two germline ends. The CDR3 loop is CASSPGRGAGNTIYF. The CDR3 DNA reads TGTGCCAGCAGCCCAGGACGGGGTGCTGGAAACACCATATATTTT.

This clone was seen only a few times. This CDR3 is CASSILGGPIGELFF. As DNA, the CDR3 is TGTGCCAGTAGTATTCTGGGGGGGCCGATCGGGGAGCTGTTTTTT. This sequence joins TRBV19 and TRBJ2-2, with D possibly being TRBD2 (7 bases). The ends were cut back, 3 bases at V and 7 bases at J, with 15 bases in the middle. CDR1 LNHDA and CDR2 SQIVND come from the germline V gene (reference sequence). This CDR3 contains 15 residues.